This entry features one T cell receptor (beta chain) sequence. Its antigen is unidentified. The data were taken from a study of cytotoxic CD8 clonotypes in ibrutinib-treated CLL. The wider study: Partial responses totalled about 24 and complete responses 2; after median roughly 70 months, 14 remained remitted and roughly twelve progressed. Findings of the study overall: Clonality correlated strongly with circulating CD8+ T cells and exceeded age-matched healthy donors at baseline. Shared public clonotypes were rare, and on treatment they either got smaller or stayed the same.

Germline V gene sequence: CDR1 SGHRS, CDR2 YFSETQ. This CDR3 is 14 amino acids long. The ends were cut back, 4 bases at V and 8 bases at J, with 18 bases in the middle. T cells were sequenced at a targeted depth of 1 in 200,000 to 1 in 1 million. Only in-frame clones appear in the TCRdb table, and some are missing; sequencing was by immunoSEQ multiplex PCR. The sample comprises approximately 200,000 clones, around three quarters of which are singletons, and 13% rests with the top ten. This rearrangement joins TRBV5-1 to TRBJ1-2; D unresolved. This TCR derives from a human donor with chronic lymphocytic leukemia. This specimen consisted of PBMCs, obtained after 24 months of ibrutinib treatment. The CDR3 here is CASSLGTTIRGYTF. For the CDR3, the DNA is TGCGCCAGCAGCCTAGGCACGACAATTAGGGGCTACACCTTC. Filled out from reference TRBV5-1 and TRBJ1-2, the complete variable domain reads KAGVTQTPRYLIKTRGQQVTLSCSPISGHRSVSWYQQTPGQGLQFLFEYFSETQRNKGNFPGRFSGRQFSNSRSEMNVSTLELGDSALYLCASSLGTTIRGYTFGSGTRLTVV.